The 14 T cell receptor beta chains presented below share a single source sample, sequenced in a study of shared clonotypes between healthy human individuals. Some clones are missing from TCRdb's copy, which holds only in-frame ones; the method was immunoSEQ multiplex PCR. Among approximately 1,000,000 clones listed, approximately 80% were seen once. Sequenced material: memory CD4+ T cells from PBMCs. Sample subset: CD45RA-negative fraction. The receptors come from a young man in good health. Some clones in this sample may be carry-over from other donors' samples.

This clone was seen a few times. V gene TRBV2 combines with J gene TRBJ2-2; 7 bases agree with TRBD2. There are 16 residues in the CDR3. Trimming took 0 bases from V and 6 from J; bases not matched to a gene: 7. Germline V lookup: CDR1 SNHLY, CDR2 FYNNEI. This CDR3 is CASSEASHGLAGELFF. CDR3 in DNA: TGTGCCAGCAGTGAAGCTTCCCACGGACTAGCCGGGGAGCTGTTTTTT.

V is TRBV7-8 and J is TRBJ1-1; unclear D gene. V was trimmed by 2 bases and J by 1 base, leaving 5 bases between them. Per the germline V gene, CDR1 is SGHVS and CDR2 is FQNEAQ. There are 13 residues in the CDR3. CDR3 DNA: TGTGCCAGCAGCTTAACCCAGAACACTGAAGCTTTCTTT. Amino acid sequence: CASSLTQNTEAFF. The variable domain in full, completed from reference TRBV7-8 and TRBJ1-1, reads GAGVSQSPRYKVAKRGQDVALRCDPISGHVSLFWYQQALGQGPEFLTYFQNEAQLDKSGLPSDRFFAERPEGSVSTLKIQRTQQEDSAVYLCASSLTQNTEAFFGQGTRLTVV.

V is TRBV30 and J is TRBJ1-2; D gene uncertain. V was clipped by 0 bases and J by 2 bases, with 13 bases between them. The CDR3 is 15 amino acids. CDR1 and CDR2 (germline): GTSNPN, SVGIG (reference sequence). CDR3 region: CAWSVYSYQNYGYTF. The CDR3, as DNA: TGTGCCTGGAGTGTATATTCATACCAAAACTATGGCTACACCTTC.

The chain is built from TRBV7-8 and TRBJ2-3, with D possibly TRBD2 on 5 matching bases. V lost 1 base, J lost 2 bases, and 7 bases lay in between. Germline lookup yields CDR1 SGHVS and CDR2 FQNEAQ. The length of the CDR3 is 14 residues. CDR3 sequence: CASSLVRVTDTQYF. The DNA for the CDR3 is TGTGCCAGCAGCTTAGTGCGGGTCACAGATACGCAGTATTTT.

The chain carries TRBV25-1 and TRBJ1-1; no reliable D call. In germline, CDR1 is MGHDK, CDR2 SYGVNS. V was shortened by 4 bases and J by 1 base, with 13 bases between the two germline ends. This CDR3 is built from 15 residues. Here the CDR3 DNA reads TGTGCCAGCAGTGGTGCCGGGAGGAGGAACACTGAAGCTTTCTTT. This codes for CASSGAGRRNTEAFF. The full variable domain, rest sourced from reference TRBV25-1 and TRBJ1-1, is EADIYQTPRYLVIGTGKKITLECSQTMGHDKMYWYQQDPGMELHLIHYSYGVNSTEKGDLSSESTVSRIRTEHFPLTLESARPSHTSQYLCASSGAGRRNTEAFFGQGTRLTVV.

This chain joins TRBV7-2 and TRBJ2-4; 10 bases map to TRBD1. V lost 5 bases to trimming and J lost 9 bases; unmatched junction nucleotides: 4. Germline V gives CDR1 SGHTA, CDR2 FQGNSA. This CDR3 region has 13 residues. The CDR3 spells CASSTGTGAIQYF. In DNA, the CDR3 is TGTGCCAGCAGCACCGGGACAGGGGCCATTCAGTACTTC.

There are a few counts of this clone. V is TRBV4-2 and J is TRBJ1-1; D is ambiguous. The CDR3 contains 14 residues. CDR1 is LGHNA and CDR2 is YNFKEQ in the germline V gene. Trimming stripped 2 bases from V and 1 base from J, with 8 bases between. The CDR3: CASSQLGENTEAFF. CDR3 nucleotides: TGTGCCAGCAGCCAACTGGGAGAGAACACTGAAGCTTTCTTT.

The table lists this clone with many counts. The rearrangement links TRBV7-9 to TRBJ1-4; D gene unclear. With 2 bases removed from V and 1 base from J, the gap between germline ends came to 14 bases. The CDR3 contains 17 residues. Germline loops: CDR1 SEHNR, CDR2 FQNEAQ (reference sequence). The DNA of the CDR3 is TGTGCCAGCAGCTTATCCAATGCTGGGAAAACTAATGAAAAACTGTTTTTT. Amino acid sequence: CASSLSNAGKTNEKLFF. Full variable domain (missing parts from reference TRBV7-9 and TRBJ1-4): DTGVSQNPRHKITKRGQNVTFRCDPISEHNRLYWYRQTLGQGPEFLTYFQNEAQLEKSRLLSDRFSAERPKGSFSTLEIQRTEQGDSAMYLCASSLSNAGKTNEKLFFGSGTQLSVL.

This sequence joins TRBV7-3 and TRBJ2-3; 11 positions agree with TRBD2. Germline assignment: CDR1 SGHTA and CDR2 FQGTGA. Losses at the gene ends were 8 bases for V and 0 bases for J; bases not matched to a gene: 4. This CDR3 contains 15 residues. This chain's CDR3 is CASCTSGSSTDTQYF. The CDR3 DNA is TGTGCCAGCTGTACTAGCGGGAGTAGCACAGATACGCAGTATTTT. Full variable domain (rest looked up from reference TRBV7-3 and TRBJ2-3): GAGVSQTPSNKVTEKGKYVELRCDPISGHTALYWYRQSLGQGPEFLIYFQGTGAADDSGLPNDRFFAVRPEGSVSTLKIQRTERGDSAVYLCASCTSGSSTDTQYFGPGTRLTVL.

The V call is TRBV4-2, the J call TRBJ1-3; 7 bases fit TRBD1. This CDR3 contains 17 residues. The germline V gene has CDR1 LGHNA and CDR2 YNFKEQ. Trimming at V came to 1 base and at J to 6 bases, leaving 12 bases not matched to a gene. CDR3 in amino acids: CASSQGGVRTGENTIYF. The CDR3 region has the DNA TGTGCCAGCAGCCAAGGGGGGGTCAGGACAGGCGAAAACACCATATATTTT.

This clone came up once. The chain links TRBV6-5 to TRBJ1-2; D unclear. V was pared by 0 bases and J by 2 bases, with 7 bases between. The length of the CDR3 is 14 residues. Germline CDR1 MNHEY, CDR2 SVGAGI. The CDR3 DNA follows: TGTGCCAGCAGTTACTCTAGTAAAAACTATGGCTACACCTTC. Protein sequence: CASSYSSKNYGYTF.

The chain is built from TRBV29-1 and TRBJ2-5, with D possibly being TRBD2 (5 bases). Germline V lookup: CDR1 SQVTM, CDR2 ANQGSEA. The CDR3 length is 11 residues. Between the trimmed V and J ends, which lost 6 bases and 6 bases, there was a span of 11 bases. The CDR3 reads CSVRGVKTQYF. The CDR3 region has the DNA TGCAGCGTACGGGGAGTTAAGACCCAGTACTTC.

This chain uses TRBV11-2 with TRBJ2-7, with TRBD1 matching 7 bases. The CDR3 has 13 amino acids. J lost 4 bases, V lost 4 bases, and 4 bases had no gene match. Germline assignment: CDR1 SGHAT and CDR2 FQNNGV. DNA for the CDR3: TGTGCCAGCAGCTCGGGACAGCTATACGAGCAGTACTTC. Translating it yields CASSSGQLYEQYF.

This clone has only a few counts. The rearrangement links TRBV2 to TRBJ2-2; no reliable D call. CDR3 length equals 12 residues. Trimming took off 7 bases at V and 4 bases at J, with 7 bases between the two ends. The germline CDR1 and CDR2 sequences are SNHLY and FYNNEI. The CDR3: CASTLSTGELFF. The DNA for the CDR3 is TGTGCCAGCACCCTCAGCACCGGGGAGCTGTTTTTT.